The T cell receptor beta chain described here comes from a study of regulatory T cells. Study results and caveats: Hydrophobic residues at CDR3 positions 6 and 7 were enriched in conventional CD4+ T cells of CD3G-deficient patients. Patient repertoires had restricted TRB V-J pairs and skewed V and J usage, most in Tregs.

Of note for this clone: Its antigen is not identified.

The PCR used 52 TRBV and 13 TRBJ primers. Measured with immunoSEQ multiplex PCR; TCRdb has only the in-frame clones, and not every one. There are 30,000 to 40,000 clones in the sample; approximately 90% occur only once, and over 2% lies in the top ten. Autoimmunity was present in every CD3G-deficient patient, worse in two. Patients aged 2 to 39 years had fewer naive and more memory CD4+ and CD8+ T cells. Sequencing was carried out using conventional CD4+ T cells sorted from blood. The receptor's source is a person under 30 with CD3G deficiency.

This CDR3 reads CASSLWLAGEGDTQYF. For the CDR3, the DNA is TGTGCCAGCAGCTTATGGCTGGCGGGGGAGGGAGATACGCAGTATTTT. The genes are TRBV7-8 and TRBJ2-3, with 7 bases identical to TRBD2. V was pared by 2 bases and J by 5 bases, with 10 bases of the junction left unmatched. The CDR3 totals 16 residues. Germline CDR1 and CDR2: SGHVS and FQNEAQ.